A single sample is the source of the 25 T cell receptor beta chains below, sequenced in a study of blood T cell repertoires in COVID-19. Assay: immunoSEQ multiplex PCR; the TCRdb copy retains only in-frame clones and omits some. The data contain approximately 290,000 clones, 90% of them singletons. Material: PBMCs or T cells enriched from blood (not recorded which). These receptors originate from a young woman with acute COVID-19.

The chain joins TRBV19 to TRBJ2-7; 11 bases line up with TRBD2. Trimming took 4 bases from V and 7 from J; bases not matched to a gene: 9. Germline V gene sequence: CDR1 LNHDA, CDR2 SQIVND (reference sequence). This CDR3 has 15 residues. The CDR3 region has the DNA TGTGCCAGTAGTAGGGAACTAGCGGGAGAGGATGAGCAGTACTTC. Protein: CASSRELAGEDEQYF.

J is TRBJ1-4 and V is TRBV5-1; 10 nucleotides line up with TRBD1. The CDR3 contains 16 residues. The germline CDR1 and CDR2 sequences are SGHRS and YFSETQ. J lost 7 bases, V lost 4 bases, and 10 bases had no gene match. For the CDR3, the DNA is TGCGCCAGCAGCCGGTGGACAGGGGGAGTGGGTGAAAAACTGTTTTTT. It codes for CASSRWTGGVGEKLFF.

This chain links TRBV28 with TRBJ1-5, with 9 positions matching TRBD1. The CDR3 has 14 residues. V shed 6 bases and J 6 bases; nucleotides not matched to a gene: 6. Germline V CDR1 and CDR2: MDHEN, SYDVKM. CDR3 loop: CASSWDREGQPQHF. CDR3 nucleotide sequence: TGTGCCAGCAGCTGGGACAGGGAGGGTCAGCCCCAGCATTTT.

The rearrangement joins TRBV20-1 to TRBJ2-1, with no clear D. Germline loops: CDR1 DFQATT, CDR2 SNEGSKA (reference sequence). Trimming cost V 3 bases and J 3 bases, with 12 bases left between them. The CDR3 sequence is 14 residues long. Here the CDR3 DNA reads TGCAGTGCTAGTACTTTCAACCTCTACAATGAGCAGTTCTTC. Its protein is CSASTFNLYNEQFF.

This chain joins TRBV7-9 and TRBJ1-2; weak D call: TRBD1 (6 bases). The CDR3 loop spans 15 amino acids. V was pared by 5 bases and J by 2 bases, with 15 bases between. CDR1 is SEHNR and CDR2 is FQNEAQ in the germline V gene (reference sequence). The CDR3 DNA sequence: TGTGCCAGCAGCAATGATTGGGGGCAGAACTATGGCTACACCTTC. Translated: CASSNDWGQNYGYTF.

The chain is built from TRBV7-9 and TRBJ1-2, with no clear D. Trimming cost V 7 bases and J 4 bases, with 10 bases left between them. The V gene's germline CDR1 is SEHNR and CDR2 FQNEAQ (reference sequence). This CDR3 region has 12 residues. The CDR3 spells CASNGASYGYTF. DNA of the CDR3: TGTGCCAGCAACGGAGCCAGCTATGGCTACACCTTC.

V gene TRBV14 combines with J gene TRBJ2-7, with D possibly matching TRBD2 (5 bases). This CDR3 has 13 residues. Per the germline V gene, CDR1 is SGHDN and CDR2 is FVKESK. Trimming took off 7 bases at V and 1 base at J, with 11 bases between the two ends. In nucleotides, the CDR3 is TGTGCCAGCACGAACGGGATTTCCTACGAGCAGTACTTC. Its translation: CASTNGISYEQYF.

CDR3 coding DNA: TGTGCCAGCAGCTTAGAGCAGGGTCGGGCCAAAAACATTCAGTACTTC. Translated: CASSLEQGRAKNIQYF. J is TRBJ2-4 and V is TRBV11-2; the D gene is possibly TRBD1 (5 bases). V was shortened by 0 bases and J by 1 base, with 10 bases between the two germline ends. The CDR3 has 16 residues. Germline V CDR1 and CDR2: SGHAT, FQNNGV.

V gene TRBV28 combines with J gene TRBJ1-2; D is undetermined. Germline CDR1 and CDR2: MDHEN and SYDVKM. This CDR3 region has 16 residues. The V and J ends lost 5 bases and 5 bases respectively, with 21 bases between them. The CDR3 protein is CASSGEGTGARYGYTF. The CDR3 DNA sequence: TGTGCCAGCAGTGGGGAGGGTACGGGTGCCAGATATGGCTACACCTTC.

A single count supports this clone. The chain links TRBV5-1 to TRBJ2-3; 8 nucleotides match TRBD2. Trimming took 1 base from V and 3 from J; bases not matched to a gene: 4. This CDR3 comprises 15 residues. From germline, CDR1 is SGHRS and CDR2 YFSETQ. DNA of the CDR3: TGCGCCAGCAGCTTGAGCGGGAGTCCAACAGATACGCAGTATTTT. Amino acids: CASSLSGSPTDTQYF.

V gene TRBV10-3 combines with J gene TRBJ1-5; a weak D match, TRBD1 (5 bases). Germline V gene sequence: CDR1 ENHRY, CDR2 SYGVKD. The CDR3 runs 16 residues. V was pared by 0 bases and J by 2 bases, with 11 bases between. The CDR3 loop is CAISESVGVGNQPQHF. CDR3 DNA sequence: TGTGCCATCAGTGAGTCGGTAGGGGTCGGCAATCAGCCCCAGCATTTT.

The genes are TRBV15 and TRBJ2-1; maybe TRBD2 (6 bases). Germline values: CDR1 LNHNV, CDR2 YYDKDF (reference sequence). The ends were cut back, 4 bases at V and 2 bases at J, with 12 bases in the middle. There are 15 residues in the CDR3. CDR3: CATSNGAGPYNEQFF. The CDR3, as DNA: TGTGCCACCAGCAACGGAGCGGGCCCCTACAATGAGCAGTTCTTC.

CDR3 sequence (DNA): TGTGCCAGCAGCTTAACAGGGGGCTACACTGAAGCTTTCTTT. Translation: CASSLTGGYTEAFF. The chain couples TRBV7-3 to TRBJ1-1, with 7 bases identical to TRBD1. The CDR3 loop spans 14 amino acids. Germline CDR1 is SGHTA and CDR2 is FQGTGA. V was clipped by 0 bases and J by 3 bases; unmatched bases: 1.

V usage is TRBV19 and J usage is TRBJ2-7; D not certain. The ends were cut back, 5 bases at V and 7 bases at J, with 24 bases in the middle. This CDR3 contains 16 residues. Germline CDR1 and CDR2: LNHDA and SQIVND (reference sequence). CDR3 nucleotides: TGTGCCAGTAGTCACCCGACGGGTTTTTCTTTACGTGAGCAGTACTTC. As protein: CASSHPTGFSLREQYF. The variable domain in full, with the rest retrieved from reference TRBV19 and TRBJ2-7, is DGGITQSPKYLFRKEGQNVTLSCEQNLNHDAMYWYRQDPGQGLRLIYYSQIVNDFQKGDIAEGYSVSREKKESFPLTVTSAQKNPTAFYLCASSHPTGFSLREQYFGPGTRLTVT.

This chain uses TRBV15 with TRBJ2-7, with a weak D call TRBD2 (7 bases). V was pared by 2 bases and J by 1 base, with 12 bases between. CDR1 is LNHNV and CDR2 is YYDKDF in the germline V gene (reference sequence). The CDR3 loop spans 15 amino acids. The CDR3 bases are TGTGCCACCAGCAGATGGGGGGGCATTTCCTACGAGCAGTACTTC. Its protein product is CATSRWGGISYEQYF. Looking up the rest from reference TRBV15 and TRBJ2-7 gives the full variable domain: DAMVIQNPRYQVTQFGKPVTLSCSQTLNHNVMYWYQQKSSQAPKLLFHYYDKDFNNEADTPDNFQSRRPNTSFCFLDIRSPGLGDTAMYLCATSRWGGISYEQYFGPGTRLTVT.

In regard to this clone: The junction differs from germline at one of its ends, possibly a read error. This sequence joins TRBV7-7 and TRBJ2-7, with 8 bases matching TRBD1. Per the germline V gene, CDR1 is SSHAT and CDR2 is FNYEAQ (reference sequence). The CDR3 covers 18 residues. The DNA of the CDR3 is TGTGCTAGCAGCTTAAATCGGGCAGGGGGCCCCCTCTCCTACGAGCAGTACTTC. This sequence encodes CASSLNRAGGPLSYEQYF.

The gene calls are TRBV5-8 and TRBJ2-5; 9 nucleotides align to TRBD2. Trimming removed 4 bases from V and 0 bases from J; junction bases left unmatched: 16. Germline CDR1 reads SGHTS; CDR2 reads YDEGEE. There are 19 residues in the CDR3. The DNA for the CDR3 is TGTGCCAGCAGCCGATATATTATAGCGGGAGTTGTTAACCAAGAGACCCAGTACTTC. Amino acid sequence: CASSRYIIAGVVNQETQYF.

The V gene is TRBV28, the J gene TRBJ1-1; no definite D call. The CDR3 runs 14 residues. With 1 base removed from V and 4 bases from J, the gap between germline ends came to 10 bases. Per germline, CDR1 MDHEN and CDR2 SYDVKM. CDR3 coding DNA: TGTGCCAGCAGTTTATTAGGCGGGTCCACTGAAGCTTTCTTT. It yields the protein CASSLLGGSTEAFF.

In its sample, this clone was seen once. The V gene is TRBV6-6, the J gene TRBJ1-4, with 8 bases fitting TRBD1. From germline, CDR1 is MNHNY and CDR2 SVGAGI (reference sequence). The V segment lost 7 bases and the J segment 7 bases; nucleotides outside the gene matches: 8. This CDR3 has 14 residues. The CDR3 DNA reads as TGTGCCAGCATTATCAGGACAGGGCGTGAAAAACTGTTTTTT. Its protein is CASIIRTGREKLFF.

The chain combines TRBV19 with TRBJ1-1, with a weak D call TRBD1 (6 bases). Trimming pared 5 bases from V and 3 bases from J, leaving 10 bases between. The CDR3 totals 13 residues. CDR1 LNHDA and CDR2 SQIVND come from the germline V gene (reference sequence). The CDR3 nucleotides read TGTGCCAGTAGTCTTACAGGGTACACTGAAGCTTTCTTT. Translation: CASSLTGYTEAFF.

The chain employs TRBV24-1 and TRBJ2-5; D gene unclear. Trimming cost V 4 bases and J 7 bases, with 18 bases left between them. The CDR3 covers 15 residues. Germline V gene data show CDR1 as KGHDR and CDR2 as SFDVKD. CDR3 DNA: TGTGCCACCAGTGACCCTTCTCTAATGCACGGGACCCAGTACTTC. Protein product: CATSDPSLMHGTQYF.

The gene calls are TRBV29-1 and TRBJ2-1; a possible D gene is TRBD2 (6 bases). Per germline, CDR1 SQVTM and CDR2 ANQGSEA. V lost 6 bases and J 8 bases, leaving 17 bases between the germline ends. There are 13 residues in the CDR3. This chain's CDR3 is CSVKTGADDEQFF. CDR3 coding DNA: TGCAGCGTCAAAACGGGAGCCGACGATGAGCAGTTCTTC.

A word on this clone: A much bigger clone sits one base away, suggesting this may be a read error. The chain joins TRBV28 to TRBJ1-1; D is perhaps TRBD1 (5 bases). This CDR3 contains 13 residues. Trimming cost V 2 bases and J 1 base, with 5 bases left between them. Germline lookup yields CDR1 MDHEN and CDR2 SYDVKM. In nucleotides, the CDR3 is TGTGCCAGCAGTTTAGGGGCGAACACTGAAGCTTTCTTT. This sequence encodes CASSLGANTEAFF.

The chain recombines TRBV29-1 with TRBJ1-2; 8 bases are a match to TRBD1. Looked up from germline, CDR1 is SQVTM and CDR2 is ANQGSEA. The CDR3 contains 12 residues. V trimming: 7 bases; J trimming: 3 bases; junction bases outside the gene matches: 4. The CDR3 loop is CSDADRDYGYTF. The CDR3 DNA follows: TGCAGCGACGCGGACAGGGACTATGGCTACACCTTC.

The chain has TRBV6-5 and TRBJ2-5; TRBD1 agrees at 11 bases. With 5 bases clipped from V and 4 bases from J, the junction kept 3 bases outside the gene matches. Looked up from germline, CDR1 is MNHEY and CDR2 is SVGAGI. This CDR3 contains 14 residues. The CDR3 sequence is CASSTGQGGETQYF. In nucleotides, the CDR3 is TGTGCCAGCAGTACGGGACAGGGGGGAGAGACCCAGTACTTC.